These 2 T cell receptor beta chains originate from one sample sequenced in a study of OX40 agonist ivuxolimab in advanced cancers. Sequenced by immunoSEQ multiplex PCR; TCRdb stores in-frame clones only, minus some. Among about 38,000 clones listed, about four fifths were seen once. The sample was CD4+ or CD8+ T cells sorted from blood, taken in a trial of the OX40 agonist ivuxolimab. The receptors stem from an adult with an advanced solid tumor such as melanoma, head and neck, liver or kidney cancer.

This chain links TRBV28 with TRBJ2-6; D not certain. V lost 7 bases, J lost 3 bases, and 7 bases lay in between. CDR3 length: 13 amino acids. CDR1 is MDHEN and CDR2 is SYDVKM in the germline V gene. The chain's CDR3 is CASKKGGANVLTF. For the CDR3, the DNA is TGTGCCAGCAAAAAAGGTGGGGCCAACGTCCTGACTTTC.

The chain uses TRBV7-9 and TRBJ2-1; the D is unclear. Per germline, CDR1 SEHNR and CDR2 FQNEAQ (reference sequence). Trimming took off 5 bases at V and 1 base at J, with 24 bases between the two ends. The length of the CDR3 is 19 residues. CDR3 residues: CASSRVSGGLGGSYNEQFF. The CDR3 DNA follows: TGTGCCAGCAGCCGCGTATCGGGTGGTTTAGGTGGTTCCTACAATGAGCAGTTCTTC.